The 6 T cell receptor beta chains presented below share a single source sample, sequenced in a study of identical twins. In TCRdb, the 5' RACE reads were re-called with MiXCR into one record per CDR3 protein. Here the sample spans some 710,000 distinct CDR3 sequences, 6.1% being singletons. The sample comprised naive T cells sorted from blood. Receptor source: a man in his late teens or twenties in good health.

This clonotype appeared many times. The chain couples TRBV20-1 to TRBJ2-1; 8 bases match TRBD2. V lost 1 base and J lost 7; bases outside the gene matches: 9. Germline-derived CDR1 and CDR2 are DFQATT and SNEGSKA (reference sequence). This CDR3 comprises 15 residues. The CDR3 loop reads CSARVGGRIGNEQFF. The CDR3, as DNA: TGCAGTGCTAGAGTAGGCGGGAGGATAGGGAATGAGCAGTTCTTC.

At least ten counts were recorded for this clonotype. The CDR3: CASSMTGPINEQFF. CDR3 nucleotide sequence: TGTGCCAGCAGCATGACGGGACCAATAAATGAGCAGTTCTTC. The chain joins TRBV5-8 to TRBJ2-1; D tentatively fits TRBD1 or TRBD2 (5 bases each). The CDR3 consists of 14 residues. CDR1 is SGHTS and CDR2 is YDEGEE in the germline V gene. V was trimmed by 4 bases and J by 7 bases, leaving 15 bases between them. Full variable domain (outside the CDR3, taken from reference TRBV5-8 and TRBJ2-1): EAGVTQSPTHLIKTRGQQATLRCSPISGHTSVYWYQQALGLGLQFLLWYDEGEERNRGNFPPRFSGRQFPNYSSELNVNALELEDSALYLCASSMTGPINEQFFGPGTRLTVL.

This clonotype was observed at least ten times. V usage is TRBV5-1 and J usage is TRBJ2-7; 8 bases are shared with TRBD1. Germline CDR1 is SGHRS and CDR2 is YFSETQ. With V trimmed by 3 bases and J by 4 bases, 21 bases remained unmatched. CDR3 size: 19 residues. The CDR3 reads CASSSLPTGVQTRDYEQYF. CDR3 nucleotide sequence: TGCGCCAGCAGCTCACTACCGACAGGGGTCCAAACGAGGGATTACGAGCAGTACTTC.

V gene TRBV20-1 combines with J gene TRBJ2-2; 14 bases align to TRBD2. The CDR3 covers 17 residues. Germline V gene data show CDR1 as DFQATT and CDR2 as SNEGSKA (reference sequence). The junction had 7 bases not matched to a gene; V was cut back by 2 bases and J by 5 bases. This chain's CDR3 is CSARYGLAGGGTGELFF. CDR3 DNA sequence: TGCAGTGCTAGATACGGACTAGCGGGAGGTGGGACCGGGGAGCTGTTTTTT.

Many counts were recorded for this clonotype. The chain carries TRBV20-1 and TRBJ2-1; D unresolved. Germline V gene lookup returns CDR1 DFQATT and CDR2 SNEGSKA (reference sequence). The CDR3 loop spans 12 amino acids. Trimming left V 1 base short and J 10 bases short, with 11 bases between. CDR3 bases: TGCAGTGCTAGAGGCTACCGAGCCGAGCAGTTCTTC. Translating it yields CSARGYRAEQFF.

In this sample, this clonotype turned up many times. The chain combines TRBV29-1 with TRBJ1-2; D unclear. V was cut by 4 bases and J by 5 bases, with 17 bases left in between. The germline gives CDR1 SQVTM, CDR2 ANQGSEA. The length of the CDR3 is 14 residues. The CDR3 coding sequence is TGCAGCGTTGTTTATGTTGGCAGTGGTTATGGCTACACCTTC. It encodes CSVVYVGSGYGYTF.